The 27 T cell receptor beta chains below come from one sample, sequenced in a study of CD8 T cells in Susac syndrome. An input of about 0.5 to 1 ug of RNA was subjected to reverse transcription using random hexamers. TCRdb redid the calling of the immunoSEQ multiplex PCR reads with MiXCR, one entry per CDR3 protein. The table shows 150,000 to 200,000 distinct CDR3 sequences, with around 94% occurring only once. Sequenced input: CD4+ T cells from PBMCs. Receptors originate from a human donor with Susac syndrome.

This clonotype was counted once. The chain uses TRBV19 and TRBJ2-6; unclear D gene. The CDR3 sequence is 14 residues long. Germline CDR1 LNHDA, CDR2 SQIVND (reference sequence). V shed 8 bases and J shed 0 bases, with 8 bases lying between them. The CDR3 bases are TGTGCCAGTTCTAATTCCTCTGGGGCCAACGTCCTGACTTTC. Its protein is CASSNSSGANVLTF. The full variable domain, completed using reference TRBV19 and TRBJ2-6, is DGGITQSPKYLFRKEGQNVTLSCEQNLNHDAMYWYRQDPGQGLRLIYYSQIVNDFQKGDIAEGYSVSREKKESFPLTVTSAQKNPTAFYLCASSNSSGANVLTFGAGSRLTVL.

The chain couples TRBV6-6 to TRBJ2-7; 8 nucleotides agree with TRBD2. CDR1 and CDR2 from the germline V gene are MNHNY and SVGAGI (reference sequence). V trimming: 8 bases; J trimming: 2 bases; junction bases outside the gene matches: 8. The CDR3 extends over 14 amino acids. The CDR3 DNA follows: TGTGCCAGCTCGCCGACTAGCGAGGCCTACGAGCAGTACTTC. This codes for CASSPTSEAYEQYF.

The genes are TRBV6-5 and TRBJ2-3, with D uncertain. Germline CDR1 is MNHEY and CDR2 is SVGAGI. The CDR3 totals 13 residues. Trimming stripped 6 bases from V and 0 bases from J, with 7 bases between. The CDR3 nucleotides read TGTGCCAGCAGGGATGACAGCACAGATACGCAGTATTTT. This encodes CASRDDSTDTQYF.

The chain combines TRBV2 with TRBJ1-1, with 11 bases fitting TRBD1. With 6 bases clipped from V and 1 base from J, the junction kept 1 base outside the gene matches. The CDR3 consists of 14 residues. Per the germline V gene, CDR1 is SNHLY and CDR2 is FYNNEI. CDR3 sequence reads: CASRGTGGNTEAFF. The CDR3 DNA sequence: TGTGCCAGCAGAGGGACAGGGGGGAACACTGAAGCTTTCTTT.

The J gene is TRBJ2-3, the V gene TRBV11-2; D possibly uses TRBD1 or TRBD2 (5 bases each). Deletions cut 4 bases from V and 0 bases from J, with 11 bases between. The CDR3 covers 15 residues. Germline values: CDR1 SGHAT, CDR2 FQNNGV. The CDR3 sequence: CASSSGPTSTDTQYF. The DNA for the CDR3 is TGTGCCAGCAGCTCGGGACCTACCAGCACAGATACGCAGTATTTT.

The chain uses TRBV19 and TRBJ2-7, with 8 bases fitting TRBD2. V was clipped by 2 bases and J by 3 bases; unmatched bases: 3. The length of the CDR3 is 14 residues. The V gene's germline CDR1 is LNHDA and CDR2 SQIVND (reference sequence). CDR3 bases: TGTGCCAGTAGTATAAGCAGCGGGGGCTACGAGCAGTACTTC. Translating gives CASSISSGGYEQYF.

J is TRBJ1-2 and V is TRBV20-1, with D possibly being TRBD1 (5 bases). Per germline, CDR1 DFQATT and CDR2 SNEGSKA (reference sequence). V was pared by 8 bases and J by 4 bases, with 14 bases between. The CDR3 length is 12 residues. DNA for the CDR3: TGCAGTCCCAAATCAGGGATCTATGGCTACACCTTC. This gives the protein CSPKSGIYGYTF.

The chain uses TRBV4-1 and TRBJ1-2; unclear D gene. V lost 1 base and J 8 bases, leaving 17 bases between the germline ends. The CDR3 has 15 amino acids. CDR1 and CDR2 (germline): MGHRA, YSYEKL. The CDR3 is CASSQVGPSRRGYTF. CDR3 bases: TGCGCCAGCAGCCAAGTTGGACCTTCAAGAAGAGGCTACACCTTC.

This clonotype has only one observation. V is TRBV28 and J is TRBJ2-1; perhaps TRBD2 as D (5 bases). Germline V gene lookup returns CDR1 MDHEN and CDR2 SYDVKM. The ends were cut back, 5 bases at V and 8 bases at J, with 16 bases in the middle. This CDR3 is built from 14 residues. CDR3 protein: CASSRPGLADEQFF. The DNA of the CDR3 is TGTGCCAGCAGTCGCCCTGGGCTAGCCGATGAGCAGTTCTTC.

This sequence joins TRBV7-8 and TRBJ1-4, with 7 nucleotides matching TRBD1. After removal of 3 bases from V and 7 bases from J, the junction contained 8 bases not matched to a gene. The CDR3 covers 15 residues. Per germline, CDR1 SGHVS and CDR2 FQNEAQ. The CDR3 loop reads CASSLSGTASEKLFF. CDR3 nucleotides: TGTGCCAGCAGCTTGTCGGGGACAGCGTCTGAAAAACTGTTTTTT. Complete variable domain (other parts from reference TRBV7-8 and TRBJ1-4): GAGVSQSPRYKVAKRGQDVALRCDPISGHVSLFWYQQALGQGPEFLTYFQNEAQLDKSGLPSDRFFAERPEGSVSTLKIQRTQQEDSAVYLCASSLSGTASEKLFFGSGTQLSVL.

The chain has TRBV5-6 and TRBJ2-5; D may be TRBD1 or TRBD2 (6 bases each). CDR3 length equals 17 residues. The V gene lost 2 bases and the J gene lost 2 bases, with 19 bases spanning the gap. Germline V gives CDR1 SGHDT, CDR2 YYEEEE. The CDR3 is CASSLVGGLRLQETQYF. The DNA of the CDR3 is TGTGCCAGCAGCTTAGTGGGGGGCCTACGCCTGCAAGAGACCCAGTACTTC. The whole variable domain, filled in from reference TRBV5-6 and TRBJ2-5, reads DAGVTQSPTHLIKTRGQQVTLRCSPKSGHDTVSWYQQALGQGPQFIFQYYEEEERQRGNFPDRFSGHQFPNYSSELNVNALLLGDSALYLCASSLVGGLRLQETQYFGPGTRLLVL.

This chain connects TRBV20-1 to TRBJ2-7, with a tentative D call TRBD2 (6 bases). Germline V lookup: CDR1 DFQATT, CDR2 SNEGSKA (reference sequence). This CDR3 region has 14 residues. The V and J ends lost 1 base and 7 bases respectively, with 17 bases between them. CDR3 sequence: CSARVGDFRGEQYF. The CDR3 DNA is TGCAGTGCTAGAGTGGGGGACTTTCGTGGGGAGCAGTACTTC.

V is TRBV4-1 and J is TRBJ1-3; D remains ambiguous. From germline, CDR1 is MGHRA and CDR2 YSYEKL. This CDR3 region has 13 residues. Deletions cut 5 bases from V and 6 bases from J, with 11 bases between. The CDR3 bases are TGCGCCAGCAGCGGACCCTCAGCAAACACCATATATTTT. Encoded protein: CASSGPSANTIYF.

V is TRBV29-1 and J is TRBJ2-3; 7 bases agree with TRBD2. Trimming cost V 4 bases and J 2 bases; bases outside gene matches: 9. Germline assignment: CDR1 SQVTM and CDR2 ANQGSEA. The CDR3 sequence is 15 residues long. The CDR3 reads CSVGLAGDYTDTQYF. In DNA form, the CDR3 reads TGCAGCGTTGGTCTCGCGGGAGACTACACAGATACGCAGTATTTT.

CDR3 residues: CSAVQGGQETQYF. The CDR3 DNA reads as TGCAGTGCTGTACAGGGGGGGCAAGAGACCCAGTACTTC. The gene calls are TRBV20-1 and TRBJ2-5; TRBD1 is a possible D gene (8 bases). CDR1 is DFQATT and CDR2 is SNEGSKA in the germline V gene (reference sequence). The CDR3 contains 13 residues. Trimming removed 5 bases at V and 2 bases at J, with 12 bases between.

The V call is TRBV29-1, the J call TRBJ1-2; unclear D gene. This CDR3 has 11 amino acids. The germline CDR1 and CDR2 sequences are SQVTM and ANQGSEA. V lost 5 bases, J lost 0 bases, and 4 bases lay in between. In nucleotides, the CDR3 is TGCAGCGTTCTTTCTAACTATGGCTACACCTTC. This codes for CSVLSNYGYTF.

V and J are TRBV5-1 and TRBJ2-1; no clear D gene. V dropped 4 bases and J dropped 0 bases, with 5 bases sitting between them. Germline V gene data show CDR1 as SGHRS and CDR2 as YFSETQ. This CDR3 is built from 13 residues. DNA for the CDR3: TGCGCCAGCAGCCCGACCTCCTACAATGAGCAGTTCTTC. Protein product: CASSPTSYNEQFF.

V gene TRBV5-1 combines with J gene TRBJ2-1, with 10 bases aligning to TRBD2. The CDR3 runs 17 residues. Germline CDR1 reads SGHRS; CDR2 reads YFSETQ. The J segment lost 2 bases and the V segment lost 3 bases, leaving 8 bases of the junction unmatched. As DNA, the CDR3 is TGCGCCAGCAGCTCCGGACTAGCGGCCATGCCCTACAATGAGCAGTTCTTC. Its protein product is CASSSGLAAMPYNEQFF. Based on the CDR3 plus reference TRBV5-1 and TRBJ2-1, the full variable domain is KAGVTQTPRYLIKTRGQQVTLSCSPISGHRSVSWYQQTPGQGLQFLFEYFSETQRNKGNFPGRFSGRQFSNSRSEMNVSTLELGDSALYLCASSSGLAAMPYNEQFFGPGTRLTVL.

The chain joins TRBV5-4 to TRBJ1-2; the D gene is possibly TRBD1 (6 bases). Germline values: CDR1 SGHNT, CDR2 YYREEE (reference sequence). CDR3 length: 13 residues. Trimming removed 2 bases from V and 8 bases from J, with 13 bases in between. CDR3 amino acids: CASSFNREGGYTF. CDR3 bases: TGTGCCAGCAGCTTCAACAGGGAGGGAGGCTACACCTTC. The whole variable domain, remainder taken from reference TRBV5-4 and TRBJ1-2, is ETGVTQSPTHLIKTRGQQVTLRCSSQSGHNTVSWYQQALGQGPQFIFQYYREEENGRGNFPPRFSGLQFPNYSSELNVNALELDDSALYLCASSFNREGGYTFGSGTRLTVV.

This clonotype was found once. The chain recombines TRBV2 with TRBJ2-1; D perhaps matches TRBD2 (5 bases). The length of the CDR3 is 14 residues. Trimming removed 3 bases at V and 10 bases at J, with 16 bases between. Germline assignment: CDR1 SNHLY and CDR2 FYNNEI. CDR3 loop: CASSELLVGGEQFF. CDR3 nucleotides: TGTGCCAGCAGTGAGCTGTTAGTTGGAGGCGAGCAGTTCTTC.

There are a few counts of this clonotype. V gene TRBV11-2 combines with J gene TRBJ2-2; D remains ambiguous. Germline CDR1 and CDR2: SGHAT and FQNNGV. This CDR3 contains 13 residues. Between the trimmed V and J ends, which lost 1 base and 4 bases, there was a span of 4 bases. The chain's CDR3 is CASSLATTGELFF. Written as DNA, the CDR3 is TGTGCCAGCAGCTTAGCCACCACCGGGGAGCTGTTTTTT.

V and J are TRBV5-1 and TRBJ2-1; TRBD1 agrees at 9 bases. This CDR3 is 15 amino acids long. J lost 13 bases, V lost 3 bases, and 14 bases had no gene match. Germline V gene data show CDR1 as SGHRS and CDR2 as YFSETQ. The chain's CDR3 is CASSWTSDRGGDQFF. In DNA, the CDR3 is TGCGCCAGCAGCTGGACCTCGGACAGGGGAGGTGACCAGTTCTTC. The full variable domain, completed using reference TRBV5-1 and TRBJ2-1, is KAGVTQTPRYLIKTRGQQVTLSCSPISGHRSVSWYQQTPGQGLQFLFEYFSETQRNKGNFPGRFSGRQFSNSRSEMNVSTLELGDSALYLCASSWTSDRGGDQFFGPGTRLTVL.

The chain joins TRBV30 to TRBJ1-2; D might be TRBD1 (6 bases). The germline V and J ends were trimmed by 0 bases and 11 bases, with 16 bases remaining between them. The CDR3 sequence is 13 residues long. Germline V gene lookup returns CDR1 GTSNPN and CDR2 SVGIG (reference sequence). CDR3 DNA: TGTGCCTGGAGTGTACGTGGGGGCCGGGGGTACACCTTC. This codes for CAWSVRGGRGYTF.

The rearrangement uses TRBV5-6 and TRBJ1-1, with TRBD1 identical over 8 bases. V lost 1 base, J lost 3 bases, and 2 bases stayed unmatched. The V gene's germline CDR1 is SGHDT and CDR2 YYEEEE. CDR3 length: 14 amino acids. The CDR3 here is CASSLPDRDTEAFF. DNA for the CDR3: TGTGCCAGCAGCTTGCCGGACAGGGACACTGAAGCTTTCTTT.

J is TRBJ1-6 and V is TRBV21-1; the table's TRBD1 call for D was not verified on the DNA. TRBV21-1 has pseudogene status. The CDR3 runs to 15 residues. Here the CDR3 DNA reads TGTGCCAGCAGCAATTACCAGGGTATAGATTCACCCCTCCACTTT. Protein product: CASSNYQGIDSPLHF.

The chain uses TRBV5-1 and TRBJ2-7, with D perhaps matching TRBD2 (6 bases). Between the trimmed V and J ends, which lost 1 base and 3 bases, there was a span of 11 bases. The CDR3 loop spans 14 amino acids. Germline V lookup: CDR1 SGHRS, CDR2 YFSETQ. The CDR3, as DNA: TGCGCCAGCAGCTTGACGGGAGTAGGCTACGAGCAGTACTTC. Encoded protein: CASSLTGVGYEQYF. The variable domain in full, with the rest retrieved from reference TRBV5-1 and TRBJ2-7, is KAGVTQTPRYLIKTRGQQVTLSCSPISGHRSVSWYQQTPGQGLQFLFEYFSETQRNKGNFPGRFSGRQFSNSRSEMNVSTLELGDSALYLCASSLTGVGYEQYFGPGTRLTVT.

This sequence joins TRBV4-2 and TRBJ2-6; no clear D. The V gene lost 5 bases and the J gene lost 2 bases, with 13 bases spanning the gap. This CDR3 region has 16 residues. Per the germline V gene, CDR1 is LGHNA and CDR2 is YNFKEQ. The CDR3, as DNA: TGTGCCAGCAGCGAAACGGCCGTGGCTGGGGCCAACGTCCTGACTTTC. It codes for CASSETAVAGANVLTF.